Below are 15 T cell receptor beta chains sequenced from a single sample in a study of shared clonotypes between healthy human individuals. Here immunoSEQ multiplex PCR was the method, and the copy in TCRdb shows in-frame clones only, minus some. Found here are more than 2,000,000 clones, approximately 93% of them singletons; the top ten hold about 0.39%. Material: naive CD4+ T cells from PBMCs. The subset denotes: CD45RA+ positively selected. The receptors stem from a man aged 18 to 29 in good health. Some clones in this sample may be carry-over from other donors' samples.

This clone has only one observation. The chain carries TRBV18 and TRBJ1-2, with 10 positions matching TRBD1. There are 14 residues in the CDR3. J gave up 8 bases and V 5 bases, and 8 bases lay outside the gene matches. Per germline, CDR1 KGHSH and CDR2 LQKENI. The CDR3 loop reads CASSGPGQGRGYTF. The CDR3 coding sequence is TGTGCCAGCTCAGGCCCGGGACAGGGGCGCGGCTACACCTTC.

The V gene is TRBV5-1, the J gene TRBJ2-2; the match to TRBD2 covers 10 bases. V was clipped by 0 bases and J by 5 bases; unmatched bases: 10. Per germline, CDR1 SGHRS and CDR2 YFSETQ. The CDR3 spans 18 residues. CDR3 nucleotide sequence: TGCGCCAGCAGCTTGGCTAGTAGCGGGAGGCTGCATACCGGGGAGCTGTTTTTT. It codes for CASSLASSGRLHTGELFF. The full variable domain, rest sourced from reference TRBV5-1 and TRBJ2-2, is KAGVTQTPRYLIKTRGQQVTLSCSPISGHRSVSWYQQTPGQGLQFLFEYFSETQRNKGNFPGRFSGRQFSNSRSEMNVSTLELGDSALYLCASSLASSGRLHTGELFFGEGSRLTVL.

This chain links TRBV6-1 with TRBJ2-7; D is uncertain. The V gene lost 1 base and the J gene lost 13 bases, with 11 bases spanning the gap. The CDR3 covers 11 residues. Germline V CDR1 and CDR2: MNHNS, SASEGT. CDR3 in amino acids: CASSEDRLPYF. CDR3 coding DNA: TGTGCCAGCAGTGAAGACCGTTTACCTTACTTC.

This chain joins TRBV5-6 and TRBJ1-1; unclear D gene. V shed 0 bases and J shed 10 bases, with 19 bases lying between them. The germline gives CDR1 SGHDT, CDR2 YYEEEE. The CDR3 has 15 residues. CDR3 protein: CASSLGKGRDDSAFF. In DNA, the CDR3 is TGTGCCAGCAGCTTGGGAAAGGGTCGCGATGATTCAGCTTTCTTT. The complete variable domain, with remaining parts taken from reference TRBV5-6 and TRBJ1-1, reads DAGVTQSPTHLIKTRGQQVTLRCSPKSGHDTVSWYQQALGQGPQFIFQYYEEEERQRGNFPDRFSGHQFPNYSSELNVNALLLGDSALYLCASSLGKGRDDSAFFGQGTRLTVV.

The rearrangement joins TRBV5-1 to TRBJ1-4; maybe TRBD1 (6 bases). The length of the CDR3 is 13 residues. The V gene's germline CDR1 is SGHRS and CDR2 YFSETQ. The V gene lost 4 bases and the J gene lost 5 bases, with 9 bases spanning the gap. CDR3 sequence (DNA): TGCGCCAGCAGCAAAGGGACAAATGAAAAACTGTTTTTT. Translating gives CASSKGTNEKLFF.

This chain joins TRBV29-1 and TRBJ1-6; D is undetermined. V lost 4 bases, J lost 5 bases, and 12 bases lay in between. CDR1 SQVTM and CDR2 ANQGSEA come from the germline V gene. CDR3 length: 14 amino acids. The CDR3 sequence is CSVAQGQDNSPLHF. As DNA, the CDR3 is TGCAGCGTTGCACAAGGCCAGGATAATTCACCCCTCCACTTT.

This chain connects TRBV19 to TRBJ2-1, with TRBD2 matching over 8 bases. Per germline, CDR1 LNHDA and CDR2 SQIVND (reference sequence). With V trimmed by 10 bases and J by 5 bases, 4 bases remained unmatched. The CDR3 loop spans 12 amino acids. Here the CDR3 reads CATKRGHNEQFF. The CDR3 DNA reads TGTGCCACCAAGCGGGGGCACAATGAGCAGTTCTTC.

This clone was seen only once. The chain uses TRBV2 and TRBJ1-4; D gene unclear. From germline, CDR1 is SNHLY and CDR2 FYNNEI. Trimming took 2 bases from V and 8 from J, leaving 12 bases between them. The CDR3 length is 14 residues. CDR3 sequence reads: CASSERGSVEKLFF. The CDR3 DNA follows: TGTGCCAGCAGTGAACGGGGAAGTGTGGAAAAACTGTTTTTT.

Only one count was recorded for this clone. This rearrangement joins TRBV6-6 to TRBJ1-2; TRBD1 matches 8 bases. J was trimmed by 8 bases and V by 6 bases; bases with no gene match: 14. The CDR3 extends over 15 amino acids. Germline values: CDR1 MNHNY, CDR2 SVGAGI (reference sequence). The CDR3 loop is CASSSTGTGRRGYTF. Written as DNA, the CDR3 is TGTGCCAGCAGCTCTACCGGGACAGGTCGACGCGGCTACACCTTC.

V usage is TRBV9 and J usage is TRBJ1-3; 9 bases agree with TRBD1. The germline V gene encodes CDR1 SGDLS and CDR2 YYNGEE. The ends lost 0 bases at V and 3 bases at J; junction bases unmatched: 4. The CDR3 is 16 amino acids. The CDR3: CASSVDRGLNGNTIYF. The CDR3 nucleotides read TGTGCCAGCAGCGTAGACAGGGGGCTAAATGGAAACACCATATATTTT. Full variable domain (remainder filled in from reference TRBV9 and TRBJ1-3): DSGVTQTPKHLITATGQRVTLRCSPRSGDLSVYWYQQSLDQGLQFLIQYYNGEERAKGNILERFSAQQFPDLHSELNLSSLELGDSALYFCASSVDRGLNGNTIYFGEGSWLTVV.

The chain uses TRBV9 and TRBJ2-7; 7 bases agree with TRBD2. The V gene end was trimmed by 5 bases and the J gene end by 2 bases; junction bases not matched to a gene: 10. This CDR3 has 15 amino acids. Per germline, CDR1 SGDLS and CDR2 YYNGEE. CDR3 region: CASSPPGGLAYEQYF. The CDR3 coding sequence is TGTGCCAGCAGTCCCCCGGGGGGTTTGGCCTACGAGCAGTACTTC.

CDR3 DNA sequence: TGCAGCGCTGAGACTGGGACAGCCGAGCAGTACTTC. This gives the protein CSAETGTAEQYF. This chain uses TRBV29-1 with TRBJ2-7, with 7 nucleotides matching TRBD1. J was trimmed by 6 bases and V by 7 bases; bases with no gene match: 9. Germline CDR1 and CDR2: SQVTM and ANQGSEA. This CDR3 is 12 amino acids long.

Turning to this clone: Other DNA sequences in the sample encode the same CDR3. This chain uses TRBV5-1 with TRBJ1-2; no clear D gene. V dropped 1 base and J dropped 4 bases, with 5 bases sitting between them. The germline V gene encodes CDR1 SGHRS and CDR2 YFSETQ. This CDR3 spans 12 amino acids. CDR3 DNA: TGCGCCAGCAGCTTGACCGGCTATGGCTACACCTTC. The encoded protein is CASSLTGYGYTF.

The chain recombines TRBV6-5 with TRBJ1-2; D might be TRBD1 (5 bases). The length of the CDR3 is 14 residues. The germline V gene has CDR1 MNHEY and CDR2 SVGAGI. Trimming removed 6 bases from V and 8 bases from J, with 19 bases in between. DNA for the CDR3: TGTGCCAGCAGCCCACCAGGGACTCAGGAGGGCTACACCTTC. Its translation: CASSPPGTQEGYTF.

The V and J genes are TRBV28 and TRBJ1-2; D perhaps matches TRBD1 (6 bases). The CDR3 is made up of 12 amino acids. V lost 4 bases, J lost 7 bases, and 10 bases lay in between. The V gene's germline CDR1 is MDHEN and CDR2 SYDVKM. The CDR3: CASSSQGLGYTF. CDR3 sequence (DNA): TGTGCCAGCAGTTCGCAGGGGCTTGGCTACACCTTC.